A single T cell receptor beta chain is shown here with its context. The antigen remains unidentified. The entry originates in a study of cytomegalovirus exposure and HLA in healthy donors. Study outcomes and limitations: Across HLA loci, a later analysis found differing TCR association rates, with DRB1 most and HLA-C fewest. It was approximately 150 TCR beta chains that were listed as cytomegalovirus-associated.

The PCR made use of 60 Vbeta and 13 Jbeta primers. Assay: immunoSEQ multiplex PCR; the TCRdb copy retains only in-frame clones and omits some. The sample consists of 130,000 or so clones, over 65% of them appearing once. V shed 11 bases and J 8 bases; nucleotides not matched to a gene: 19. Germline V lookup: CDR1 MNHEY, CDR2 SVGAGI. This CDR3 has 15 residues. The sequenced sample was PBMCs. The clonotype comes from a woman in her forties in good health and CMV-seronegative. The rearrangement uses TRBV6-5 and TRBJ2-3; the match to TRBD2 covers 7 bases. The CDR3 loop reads CASSLERGERGTQYF. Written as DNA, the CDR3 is TGTGCCTCCTCTTTAGAACGGGGGGAGCGGGGTACGCAGTATTTT.